These T cell receptor beta chains were read from a single sample in a study of patients and donors after allogeneic stem cell transplantation. From the RT-PCR reads, TCRdb called clonotypes with MiXCR, one entry per CDR3 protein. The data contain about a million distinct CDR3 sequences, roughly 18% of them singletons. Sequencing was carried out using blood, either unsorted or a sorted T cell fraction (not recorded which). The receptors derive from a human donor who was either an allogeneic HSCT recipient or a stem cell or donor lymphocyte infusion donor (not recorded which). It is not recorded whose cells these are; they may come from a transplant donor. Each CDR3 is given with its conserved first and last residue. Each record gives: clone size, CDR3 length, D gene, V gene, J gene, CDR3 DNA, CDR3 protein. The D gene is left open where the match is weak. Expanded clones get a size class; other rows say once, few or many, or leave the size out.

clone_size: -; cdr3_length: 13; d_call: TRBD2; v_call: TRBV29-1; j_call: TRBJ2-7; cdr3_nt: TGCAGCGGACGACTAGCGGGAGAAGACGAGCAGTACTTC; cdr3_aa: CSGRLAGEDEQYF
clone_size: few; cdr3_length: 13; d_call: -; v_call: TRBV7-3; j_call: TRBJ2-1; cdr3_nt: TGTGCCAGCAGCCCGTCCCCGGTCGATGAGCAGTTCTTC; cdr3_aa: CASSPSPVDEQFF
clone_size: -; cdr3_length: 14; d_call: -; v_call: TRBV7-9; j_call: TRBJ1-1; cdr3_nt: TGTGCCAGCAGCCAACTTCAGGAAAACACTGAAGCTTTCTTT; cdr3_aa: CASSQLQENTEAFF
clone_size: few; cdr3_length: 15; d_call: -; v_call: TRBV29-1; j_call: TRBJ1-1; cdr3_nt: TGCAGCGTTGAAGACGGGTTGGGGGTGAACACTGAAGCTTTCTTT; cdr3_aa: CSVEDGLGVNTEAFF
clone_size: few; cdr3_length: 12; d_call: TRBD1; v_call: TRBV20-1; j_call: TRBJ2-7; cdr3_nt: TGCAGTGCTAGGACAGGGGGGGGCGAGCAGTACTTC; cdr3_aa: CSARTGGGEQYF
clone_size: -; cdr3_length: 13; d_call: -; v_call: TRBV4-1; j_call: TRBJ2-7; cdr3_nt: TGCGCCAGCAGCCACGAGCCAGGGTTCGAGCAGTACTTC; cdr3_aa: CASSHEPGFEQYF
clone_size: -; cdr3_length: 12; d_call: -; v_call: TRBV6-6; j_call: TRBJ1-2; cdr3_nt: TGTGCCAGCAGTTCCCCGACAGTAGGCTACACCTTC; cdr3_aa: CASSSPTVGYTF
clone_size: -; cdr3_length: 14; d_call: TRBD1; v_call: TRBV7-9; j_call: TRBJ1-4; cdr3_nt: TGTGCCAGCAGCTTGGGACAGGGGATTGGAAAACTGTTTTTT; cdr3_aa: CASSLGQGIGKLFF
clone_size: once; cdr3_length: 16; d_call: -; v_call: TRBV19; j_call: TRBJ2-3; cdr3_nt: TGTGCCAGTAGTCCTTGGGACCGTGGGGCGGGCCTTACGCAGTATTTT; cdr3_aa: CASSPWDRGAGLTQYF
clone_size: many; cdr3_length: 13; d_call: TRBD1; v_call: TRBV29-1; j_call: TRBJ1-5; cdr3_nt: TGCAGCGTTGCCAGGGGGGATAATCAGCCCCAGCATTTT; cdr3_aa: CSVARGDNQPQHF
clone_size: -; cdr3_length: 14; d_call: TRBD1; v_call: TRBV5-6; j_call: TRBJ2-7; cdr3_nt: TGTGCCAGCAGTCCCGACAGGGGGATTGTCGAGCAGTACTTC; cdr3_aa: CASSPDRGIVEQYF
clone_size: few; cdr3_length: 20; d_call: TRBD2; v_call: TRBV4-1; j_call: TRBJ2-2; cdr3_nt: TGCGCCAGCAGCCAGCTTGTGACTAGCAGCAATAGGAGAAGGACCGGGGAGCTGTTTTTT; cdr3_aa: CASSQLVTSSNRRRTGELFF
clone_size: -; cdr3_length: 17; d_call: TRBD2; v_call: TRBV7-6; j_call: TRBJ2-1; cdr3_nt: TGTGCCAGCAGCGACCTTAGAGGGCGGGGGGGCTCGTATGAGCAGTTCTTC; cdr3_aa: CASSDLRGRGGSYEQFF
clone_size: -; cdr3_length: 13; d_call: -; v_call: TRBV3-1; j_call: TRBJ1-2; cdr3_nt: TGTGCCAGCAGCCAATACGCAGGGGAAGGCTACACCTTC; cdr3_aa: CASSQYAGEGYTF
clone_size: -; cdr3_length: 13; d_call: -; v_call: TRBV12-3/TRBV12-4; j_call: TRBJ2-1; cdr3_nt: TGTGCCAGCAGTCCGGGCCCTATCAATGAGCAGTTCTTC; cdr3_aa: CASSPGPINEQFF
clone_size: -; cdr3_length: 19; d_call: -; v_call: TRBV11-1; j_call: TRBJ2-1; cdr3_nt: TGTGCCAGCAGCCCTTCGGGGGTGCTAGCGCATTTCTCCTACAATGAGCAGTTCTTC; cdr3_aa: CASSPSGVLAHFSYNEQFF
clone_size: once; cdr3_length: 16; d_call: -; v_call: TRBV6-2/TRBV6-3; j_call: TRBJ2-3; cdr3_nt: TGTGCCAGCAGTACATTCGGGACTGGGCACCGAGATACGCAGTATTTT; cdr3_aa: CASSTFGTGHRDTQYF
clone_size: -; cdr3_length: 13; d_call: -; v_call: TRBV29-1; j_call: TRBJ2-7; cdr3_nt: TGCAGCGTTGAAAGACAGGTGACGGGGGAGCAGTACTTC; cdr3_aa: CSVERQVTGEQYF
clone_size: -; cdr3_length: 14; d_call: TRBD1; v_call: TRBV12-5; j_call: TRBJ2-7; cdr3_nt: TGTGCTAGTGGAAGTAGACAGGGGGCACGGGAGCAGTACTTC; cdr3_aa: CASGSRQGAREQYF
clone_size: few; cdr3_length: 14; d_call: -; v_call: TRBV27; j_call: TRBJ2-3; cdr3_nt: TGTGCCAGCCGGGGACAAGCGACCACAGATACGCAGTATTTT; cdr3_aa: CASRGQATTDTQYF
clone_size: few; cdr3_length: 11; d_call: -; v_call: TRBV2; j_call: TRBJ2-7; cdr3_nt: TGTGCCAGCAGGATTTGGGACGAGCAGTACTTC; cdr3_aa: CASRIWDEQYF
clone_size: many; cdr3_length: 11; d_call: -; v_call: TRBV15; j_call: TRBJ2-7; cdr3_nt: TGTGCCACCAGCACAAGAGGAGAGCAGTACTTC; cdr3_aa: CATSTRGEQYF
clone_size: few; cdr3_length: 16; d_call: -; v_call: TRBV7-8; j_call: TRBJ2-7; cdr3_nt: TGTGCCAGCAGTAATCCGAGGCTCCCTAACTCCTACGAGCAGTACTTC; cdr3_aa: CASSNPRLPNSYEQYF
clone_size: few; cdr3_length: 15; d_call: TRBD1; v_call: TRBV11-2; j_call: TRBJ1-1; cdr3_nt: TGTGCCAGCAGCCTAGACAGGGTTGGGGCCACTGAAGCTTTCTTT; cdr3_aa: CASSLDRVGATEAFF
clone_size: few; cdr3_length: 14; d_call: TRBD2; v_call: TRBV12-3/TRBV12-4; j_call: TRBJ2-1; cdr3_nt: TGTGCCACCGCGGGGGGGCCTTCCTACAATGAGCAGTTCTTC; cdr3_aa: CATAGGPSYNEQFF
clone_size: few; cdr3_length: 15; d_call: TRBD2; v_call: TRBV30; j_call: TRBJ2-3; cdr3_nt: TGTGCCTGGAGTGTAGGGGCGGGAGAGCCGGATACGCAGTATTTT; cdr3_aa: CAWSVGAGEPDTQYF
clone_size: -; cdr3_length: 13; d_call: TRBD1; v_call: TRBV3-1; j_call: TRBJ1-3; cdr3_nt: TGTGCCAGCAGCCAAGGCGGGACAGGCCAAATATATTTT; cdr3_aa: CASSQGGTGQIYF
clone_size: -; cdr3_length: 13; d_call: TRBD1; v_call: TRBV30; j_call: TRBJ2-7; cdr3_nt: TGTGCCTGGGGATTTGGACAGGACGTCGAGCAGTACTTC; cdr3_aa: CAWGFGQDVEQYF
clone_size: few; cdr3_length: 16; d_call: -; v_call: TRBV12-3/TRBV12-4; j_call: TRBJ2-2; cdr3_nt: TGTGCCAGCACCCCGGGCAGGAAAGCGAACACCGGGGAGCTGTTTTTT; cdr3_aa: CASTPGRKANTGELFF
clone_size: -; cdr3_length: 14; d_call: TRBD1; v_call: TRBV29-1; j_call: TRBJ1-1; cdr3_nt: TGCAGCGTCCCGGGACAGGGAGCGGGCACTGAAGCTTTCTTT; cdr3_aa: CSVPGQGAGTEAFF
clone_size: -; cdr3_length: 13; d_call: -; v_call: TRBV6-2/TRBV6-3; j_call: TRBJ2-7; cdr3_nt: TGTGCCAGCAGTTACTCAAATTCCTACGAGCAGTACTTC; cdr3_aa: CASSYSNSYEQYF
clone_size: few; cdr3_length: 14; d_call: -; v_call: TRBV5-1; j_call: TRBJ1-2; cdr3_nt: TGCGCCAGCAGCTTGGGACAGTCCCTCTATGGCTACACCTTC; cdr3_aa: CASSLGQSLYGYTF
clone_size: -; cdr3_length: 15; d_call: -; v_call: TRBV5-1; j_call: TRBJ1-4; cdr3_nt: TGCGCCAGCAGTCCGGGGGGAAGGTCTAATGAAAAACTGTTTTTT; cdr3_aa: CASSPGGRSNEKLFF
clone_size: few; cdr3_length: 15; d_call: -; v_call: TRBV5-1; j_call: TRBJ2-1; cdr3_nt: TGCGCCAGCAGCCTCGTTCAGGGGCTGGGTAATGAGCAGTTCTTC; cdr3_aa: CASSLVQGLGNEQFF
clone_size: -; cdr3_length: 17; d_call: TRBD2; v_call: TRBV4-3; j_call: TRBJ2-5; cdr3_nt: TGCGCCAGCAGCCAAAGACTAGCGGGGGGGCCGGGAGAGACCCAGTACTTC; cdr3_aa: CASSQRLAGGPGETQYF
clone_size: many; cdr3_length: 12; d_call: -; v_call: TRBV7-2; j_call: TRBJ2-1; cdr3_nt: TGTGCCAGCAGCCCCAGGGTCGGTGAGCAGTTCTTC; cdr3_aa: CASSPRVGEQFF
clone_size: -; cdr3_length: 12; d_call: TRBD1; v_call: TRBV29-1; j_call: TRBJ1-1; cdr3_nt: TGCAGCACCCAGGGGGCGCGGACTGAAGCTTTCTTT; cdr3_aa: CSTQGARTEAFF
clone_size: once; cdr3_length: 10; d_call: -; v_call: TRBV30; j_call: TRBJ1-1; cdr3_nt: TGTGCCTGGAGCGACGCTGAAGCTTTCTTT; cdr3_aa: CAWSDAEAFF
clone_size: -; cdr3_length: 14; d_call: -; v_call: TRBV2; j_call: TRBJ2-1; cdr3_nt: TGTGCCAGCAGCGACGGGCTCTCCTACAATGAGCAGTTCTTC; cdr3_aa: CASSDGLSYNEQFF
clone_size: few; cdr3_length: 14; d_call: -; v_call: TRBV3-1; j_call: TRBJ1-2; cdr3_nt: TGTGCCAGCAGCCGCAGCGGGGGGGCACGTGGCTACACCTTC; cdr3_aa: CASSRSGGARGYTF
clone_size: few; cdr3_length: 13; d_call: -; v_call: TRBV27; j_call: TRBJ1-1; cdr3_nt: TGTGCCAGCAAATCTCGGGGGAACACTGAAGCTTTCTTT; cdr3_aa: CASKSRGNTEAFF
clone_size: few; cdr3_length: 10; d_call: -; v_call: TRBV7-9; j_call: TRBJ1-1; cdr3_nt: TGTGCCAGCACCATTACTGAAGCTTTCTTT; cdr3_aa: CASTITEAFF
clone_size: few; cdr3_length: 11; d_call: -; v_call: TRBV12-3/TRBV12-4; j_call: TRBJ2-7; cdr3_nt: TGTGCCAGCAGCAGGGACCTCGAGCAGTACTTC; cdr3_aa: CASSRDLEQYF
clone_size: -; cdr3_length: 14; d_call: -; v_call: TRBV7-3; j_call: TRBJ1-2; cdr3_nt: TGTGCCAGCAGCCCGTTCTTGGGAAACTATGGCTACACCTTC; cdr3_aa: CASSPFLGNYGYTF